This TCR beta chain was retrieved from a study of OX40 agonist ivuxolimab in advanced cancers. Findings and caveats of the study: Averaged across samples, CD8+ T cells carried more expanded clones than CD4+ did. People who partly responded at 0.1-3.0 mg/kg had some of the least clonal expansion seen. Low levels of normalized T-cell clonal expansion also appeared in some nonresponders.

Produced via immunoSEQ multiplex PCR; TCRdb's table is partial and in-frame only. The profile shows roughly 60,000 clones, under 90% of them singletons. The CDR3 length is 14 residues. V was shortened by 3 bases and J by 0 bases, with 5 bases between the two germline ends. CDR1 MNHNS and CDR2 SASEGT come from the germline V gene. As for this clone: The antigen remains undetermined.

The chain links TRBV6-1 to TRBJ2-2; D remains ambiguous. Specimen: CD4+ or CD8+ T cells sorted from blood, collected in a trial of the OX40 agonist ivuxolimab. The source of this sequence is an adult with an advanced solid tumor such as melanoma, head and neck, liver or kidney cancer. The CDR3 reads CASSEVPNTGELFF. The CDR3 coding sequence is TGTGCCAGCAGTGAGGTGCCGAACACCGGGGAGCTGTTTTTT.